This T cell receptor beta chain emerged from a study of blood T cell repertoires in COVID-19. Per germline, CDR1 LGHNT and CDR2 FRNRAP. This CDR3 region has 18 residues. V shed 6 bases and J 6 bases; nucleotides not matched to a gene: 17. Self-reported history from a screening survey and questionnaire set each donor's cohort. The protocol was immunoSEQ multiplex PCR, while the TCRdb copy is restricted to in-frame clones and leaves out a portion. The profile covers approximately 300,000 clones, with 86% appearing a single time and approximately 2.4% taken by the ten largest. This rearrangement joins TRBV12-5 to TRBJ2-1, with TRBD1 matching 10 bases. The source material was PBMCs or T cells enriched from blood (not recorded which). The clonotype comes from a woman aged 18-29 years who had recovered from COVID-19. CDR3 sequence reads: CASGSDPGTGELGNEQFF. As DNA, the CDR3 is TGTGCTAGTGGCTCGGACCCAGGGACAGGGGAGTTGGGCAATGAGCAGTTCTTC.